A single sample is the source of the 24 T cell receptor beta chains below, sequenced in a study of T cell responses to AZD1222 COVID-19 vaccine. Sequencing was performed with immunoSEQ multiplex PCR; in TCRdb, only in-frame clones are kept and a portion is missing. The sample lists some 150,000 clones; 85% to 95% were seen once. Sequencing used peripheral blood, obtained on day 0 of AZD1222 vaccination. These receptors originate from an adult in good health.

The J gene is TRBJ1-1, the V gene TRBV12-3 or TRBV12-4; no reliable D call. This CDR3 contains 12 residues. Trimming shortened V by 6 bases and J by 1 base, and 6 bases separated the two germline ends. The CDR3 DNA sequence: TGTGCCAGCAGATTTGAGAACACTGAAGCTTTCTTT. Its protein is CASRFENTEAFF.

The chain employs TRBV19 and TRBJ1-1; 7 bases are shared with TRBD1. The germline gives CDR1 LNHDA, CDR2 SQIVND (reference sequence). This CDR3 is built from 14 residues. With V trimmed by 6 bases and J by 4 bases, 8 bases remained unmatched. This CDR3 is CASSPDRAGTEAFF. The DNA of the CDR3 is TGTGCCAGTAGCCCAGACAGGGCGGGCACTGAAGCTTTCTTT.

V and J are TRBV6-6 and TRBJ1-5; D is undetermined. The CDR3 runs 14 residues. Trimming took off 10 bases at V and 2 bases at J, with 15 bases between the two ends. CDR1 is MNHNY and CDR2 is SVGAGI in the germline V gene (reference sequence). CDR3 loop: CATREGVGNQPQHF. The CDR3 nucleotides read TGTGCCACCAGAGAGGGAGTAGGCAATCAGCCCCAGCATTTT.

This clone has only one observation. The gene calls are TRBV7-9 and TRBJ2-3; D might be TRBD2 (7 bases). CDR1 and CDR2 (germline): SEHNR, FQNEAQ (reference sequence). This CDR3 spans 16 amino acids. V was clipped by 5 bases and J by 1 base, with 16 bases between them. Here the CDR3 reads CASSPRRGGRTDTQYF. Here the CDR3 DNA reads TGTGCCAGCAGCCCCCGGAGGGGGGGGCGCACAGATACGCAGTATTTT.

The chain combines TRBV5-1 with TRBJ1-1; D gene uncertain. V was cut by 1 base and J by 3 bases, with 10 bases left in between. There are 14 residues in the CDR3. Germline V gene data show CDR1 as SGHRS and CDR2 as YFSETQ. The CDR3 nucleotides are TGCGCCAGCAGCTTGATAAATGAGGACACTGAAGCTTTCTTT. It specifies CASSLINEDTEAFF.

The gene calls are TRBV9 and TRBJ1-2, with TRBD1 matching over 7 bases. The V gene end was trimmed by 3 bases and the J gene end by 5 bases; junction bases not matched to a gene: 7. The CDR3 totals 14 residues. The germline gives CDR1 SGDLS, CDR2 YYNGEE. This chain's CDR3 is CASSANRGEYGYTF. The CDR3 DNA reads TGTGCCAGCAGCGCAAACAGGGGTGAATATGGCTACACCTTC.

CDR3 sequence reads: CASSPGHLNTEAFF. The CDR3 coding sequence is TGCGCCAGCAGCCCAGGACACCTGAACACTGAAGCTTTCTTT. The rearrangement joins TRBV5-1 to TRBJ1-1, with TRBD1 as a possible D gene (5 bases). The CDR3 is 14 residues long. V was cut by 4 bases and J by 0 bases, with 10 bases left in between. CDR1 is SGHRS, CDR2 YFSETQ, per germline. The full variable domain, in which reference TRBV5-1 and TRBJ1-1 provide the parts outside the CDR3, is KAGVTQTPRYLIKTRGQQVTLSCSPISGHRSVSWYQQTPGQGLQFLFEYFSETQRNKGNFPGRFSGRQFSNSRSEMNVSTLELGDSALYLCASSPGHLNTEAFFGQGTRLTVV.

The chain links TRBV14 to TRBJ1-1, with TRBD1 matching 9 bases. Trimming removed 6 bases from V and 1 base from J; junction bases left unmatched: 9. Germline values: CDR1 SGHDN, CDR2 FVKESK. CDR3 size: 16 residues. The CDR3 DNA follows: TGTGCCAGCAGTCGCCTACCGGGACAGGGGAACACTGAAGCTTTCTTT. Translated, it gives CASSRLPGQGNTEAFF.

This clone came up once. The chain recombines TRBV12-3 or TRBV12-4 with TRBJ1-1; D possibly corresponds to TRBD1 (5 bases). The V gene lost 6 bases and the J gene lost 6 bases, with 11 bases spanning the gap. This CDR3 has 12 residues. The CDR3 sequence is CASSPGTPEAFF. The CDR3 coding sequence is TGTGCCAGCAGCCCCGGGACGCCTGAAGCTTTCTTT.

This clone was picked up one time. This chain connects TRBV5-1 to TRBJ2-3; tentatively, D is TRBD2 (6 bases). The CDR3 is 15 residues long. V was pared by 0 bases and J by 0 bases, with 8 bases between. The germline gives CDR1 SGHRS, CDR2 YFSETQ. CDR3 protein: CASSLGAGSTDTQYF. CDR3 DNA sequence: TGCGCCAGCAGCTTGGGGGCGGGGAGCACAGATACGCAGTATTTT.

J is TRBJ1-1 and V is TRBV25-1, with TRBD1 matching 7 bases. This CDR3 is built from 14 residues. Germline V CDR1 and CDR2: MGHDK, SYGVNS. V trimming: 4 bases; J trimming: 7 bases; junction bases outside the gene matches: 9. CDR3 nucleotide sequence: TGTGCCAGCAGTGGCGGACAGGTTTCTGGTGAAGCTTTCTTT. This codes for CASSGGQVSGEAFF.

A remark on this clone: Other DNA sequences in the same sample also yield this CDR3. In DNA, the CDR3 is TGTGCCAGCAGCTCCTTTGGACAGGGTGGGGACGAGCAGTACTTC. Translation: CASSSFGQGGDEQYF. The chain is built from TRBV7-3 and TRBJ2-7, with 8 nucleotides matching TRBD1. V gave up 4 bases and J gave up 5 bases; unmatched junction bases: 10. The CDR3 spans 15 residues. The germline gives CDR1 SGHTA, CDR2 FQGTGA.

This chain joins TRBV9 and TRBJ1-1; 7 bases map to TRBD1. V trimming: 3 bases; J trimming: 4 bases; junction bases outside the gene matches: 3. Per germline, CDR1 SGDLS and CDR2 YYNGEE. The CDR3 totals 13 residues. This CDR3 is CASSAGGRTEAFF. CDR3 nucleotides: TGTGCCAGCAGCGCAGGGGGGCGCACTGAAGCTTTCTTT.

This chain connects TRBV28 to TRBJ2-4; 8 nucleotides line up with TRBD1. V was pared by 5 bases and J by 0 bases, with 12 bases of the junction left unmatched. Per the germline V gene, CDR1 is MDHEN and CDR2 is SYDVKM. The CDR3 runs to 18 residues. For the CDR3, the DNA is TGTGCCAGCAGTGCCGGACAGGGTAGGGGGCTAGCCAAAAACATTCAGTACTTC. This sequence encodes CASSAGQGRGLAKNIQYF.

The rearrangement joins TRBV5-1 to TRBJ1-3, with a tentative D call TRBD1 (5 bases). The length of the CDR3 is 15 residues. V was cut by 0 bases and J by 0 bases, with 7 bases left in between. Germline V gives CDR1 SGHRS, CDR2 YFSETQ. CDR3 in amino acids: CASSLAGHSGNTIYF. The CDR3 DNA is TGCGCCAGCAGCTTGGCTGGACACTCTGGAAACACCATATATTTT. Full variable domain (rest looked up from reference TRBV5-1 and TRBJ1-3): KAGVTQTPRYLIKTRGQQVTLSCSPISGHRSVSWYQQTPGQGLQFLFEYFSETQRNKGNFPGRFSGRQFSNSRSEMNVSTLELGDSALYLCASSLAGHSGNTIYFGEGSWLTVV.

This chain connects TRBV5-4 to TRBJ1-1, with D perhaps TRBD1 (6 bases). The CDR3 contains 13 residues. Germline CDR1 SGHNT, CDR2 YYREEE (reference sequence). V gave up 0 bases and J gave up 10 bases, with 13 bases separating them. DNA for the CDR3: TGTGCCAGCAGCTTGGAAGCAGGGGATGGAGCTTTCTTT. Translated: CASSLEAGDGAFF.

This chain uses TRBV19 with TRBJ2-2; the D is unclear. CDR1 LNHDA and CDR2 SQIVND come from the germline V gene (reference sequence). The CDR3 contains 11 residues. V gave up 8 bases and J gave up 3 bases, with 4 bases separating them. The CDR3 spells CASYDTGELFF. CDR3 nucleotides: TGTGCCAGTTATGACACCGGGGAGCTGTTTTTT. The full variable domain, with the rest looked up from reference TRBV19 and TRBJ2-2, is DGGITQSPKYLFRKEGQNVTLSCEQNLNHDAMYWYRQDPGQGLRLIYYSQIVNDFQKGDIAEGYSVSREKKESFPLTVTSAQKNPTAFYLCASYDTGELFFGEGSRLTVL.

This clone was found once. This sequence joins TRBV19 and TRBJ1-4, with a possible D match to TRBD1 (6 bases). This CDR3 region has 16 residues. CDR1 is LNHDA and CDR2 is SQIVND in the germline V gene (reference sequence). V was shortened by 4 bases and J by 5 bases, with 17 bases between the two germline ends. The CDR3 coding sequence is TGTGCCAGTAGTACCGCTGGCAGGGGTTGGAATGAAAAACTGTTTTTT. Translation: CASSTAGRGWNEKLFF.

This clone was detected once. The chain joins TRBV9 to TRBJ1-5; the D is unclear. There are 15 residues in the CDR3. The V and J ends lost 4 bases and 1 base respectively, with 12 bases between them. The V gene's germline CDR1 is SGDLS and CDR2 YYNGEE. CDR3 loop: CASSQTGGSNQPQHF. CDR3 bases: TGTGCCAGCAGCCAGACGGGAGGGAGCAATCAGCCCCAGCATTTT.

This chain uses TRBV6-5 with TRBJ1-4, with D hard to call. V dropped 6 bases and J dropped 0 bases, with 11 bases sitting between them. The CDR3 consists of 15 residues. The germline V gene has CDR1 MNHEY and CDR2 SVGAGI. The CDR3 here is CASRAAYATNEKLFF. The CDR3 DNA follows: TGTGCCAGCAGAGCAGCTTATGCAACTAATGAAAAACTGTTTTTT.

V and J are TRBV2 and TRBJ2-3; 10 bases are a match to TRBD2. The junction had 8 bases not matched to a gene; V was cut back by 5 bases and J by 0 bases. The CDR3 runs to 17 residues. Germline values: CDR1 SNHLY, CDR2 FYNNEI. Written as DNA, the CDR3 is TGTGCCAGCAGTAAGCGGGAGGGCGGCTTTAGCACAGATACGCAGTATTTT. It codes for CASSKREGGFSTDTQYF.

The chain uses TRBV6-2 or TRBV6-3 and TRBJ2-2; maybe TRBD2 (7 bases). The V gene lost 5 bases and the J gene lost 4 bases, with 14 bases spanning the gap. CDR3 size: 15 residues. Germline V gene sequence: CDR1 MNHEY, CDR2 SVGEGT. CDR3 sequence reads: CASSIGLGGTGELFF. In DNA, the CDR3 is TGTGCCAGCAGTATCGGACTAGGGGGCACCGGGGAGCTGTTTTTT.

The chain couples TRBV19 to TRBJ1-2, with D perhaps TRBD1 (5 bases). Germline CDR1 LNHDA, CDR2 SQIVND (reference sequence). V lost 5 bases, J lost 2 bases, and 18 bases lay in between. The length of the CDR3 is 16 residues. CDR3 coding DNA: TGTGCCAGTAGTCTTGGGGCCTTGAGAGACAACTATGGCTACACCTTC. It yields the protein CASSLGALRDNYGYTF.

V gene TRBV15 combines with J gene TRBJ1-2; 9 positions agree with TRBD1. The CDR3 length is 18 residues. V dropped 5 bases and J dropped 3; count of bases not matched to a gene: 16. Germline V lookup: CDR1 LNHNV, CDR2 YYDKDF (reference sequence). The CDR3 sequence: CATSGTRDREISDYGYTF. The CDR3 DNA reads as TGTGCCACCAGCGGAACAAGGGACAGGGAAATATCAGACTATGGCTACACCTTC.